Presented here are 14 T cell receptor beta chains from one specimen sequenced in a study of cytomegalovirus exposure and HLA in healthy donors. The PCR employed 60 Vbeta primers together with 13 Jbeta primers. Repertoires were generated with immunoSEQ multiplex PCR, while TCRdb's copy carries only in-frame clones and drops some. Of under 200,000 clones in the sample, 75% to 90% were seen once. Sequenced sample: PBMCs. Every receptor here comes from a woman aged 30 to 39 in good health and CMV-seronegative.

The chain has TRBV28 and TRBJ1-1, with D unclear. This CDR3 is 13 amino acids long. V was pared by 2 bases and J by 4 bases, with 8 bases between. Germline V gene sequence: CDR1 MDHEN, CDR2 SYDVKM. The CDR3: CASSLPRSTEAFF. DNA for the CDR3: TGTGCCAGCAGTTTACCACGCAGCACTGAAGCTTTCTTT. The variable domain in full, with the rest retrieved from reference TRBV28 and TRBJ1-1, is DVKVTQSSRYLVKRTGEKVFLECVQDMDHENMFWYRQDPGLGLRLIYFSYDVKMKEKGDIPEGYSVSREKKERFSLILESASTNQTSMYLCASSLPRSTEAFFGQGTRLTVV.

The chain employs TRBV5-6 and TRBJ2-7, with a weak D call TRBD2 (6 bases). The length of the CDR3 is 15 residues. V was shortened by 4 bases and J by 5 bases, with 19 bases between the two germline ends. Germline CDR1 reads SGHDT; CDR2 reads YYEEEE. CDR3 residues: CASSPGGTSWNEQYF. The CDR3 region has the DNA TGTGCCAGCAGCCCCGGAGGGACTTCTTGGAACGAGCAGTACTTC.

This sequence joins TRBV6-1 and TRBJ2-7; 8 bases fit TRBD1. Germline V lookup: CDR1 MNHNS, CDR2 SASEGT. With 8 bases clipped from V and 0 bases from J, the junction kept 3 bases outside the gene matches. The CDR3 is 13 residues long. CDR3 in amino acids: CASRQGTSYEQYF. In DNA form, the CDR3 reads TGTGCCAGCCGACAGGGGACCTCCTACGAGCAGTACTTC.

The rearrangement links TRBV7-3 to TRBJ2-1; 7 positions agree with TRBD2. The CDR3 extends over 15 amino acids. Per germline, CDR1 SGHTA and CDR2 FQGTGA. Trimming removed 5 bases from V and 4 bases from J; junction bases left unmatched: 8. The DNA for the CDR3 is TGTGCCAGCAGCCCCTCTAGCGGAGCTTACAATGAGCAGTTCTTC. Translating it yields CASSPSSGAYNEQFF.

This sequence joins TRBV7-8 and TRBJ1-1; D remains unclear. The germline CDR1 and CDR2 sequences are SGHVS and FQNEAQ. V dropped 4 bases and J dropped 14 bases, with 17 bases sitting between them. The CDR3 sequence is 12 residues long. CDR3 residues: CASSYYPQNMFF. In DNA, the CDR3 is TGTGCCAGCAGCTACTACCCTCAGAATATGTTCTTT.

This clone was detected a few times. The V and J genes are TRBV21-1 and TRBJ2-3; TRBD1, as called in the table, went unchecked against the DNA. TRBV21-1 is shown as a pseudogene. The CDR3 has 15 residues. In DNA form, the CDR3 reads TGTGCCAGCAACTTTGACAGGGCCTACACAGATACGCAGTATTTT. Translating it yields CASNFDRAYTDTQYF.

The rearrangement joins TRBV29-1 to TRBJ2-5; possibly TRBD2 for D (6 bases). CDR1 SQVTM and CDR2 ANQGSEA come from the germline V gene. V was cut by 5 bases and J by 5 bases, with 12 bases left in between. The CDR3 spans 12 residues. CDR3 protein: CSVLGGAETQYF. Here the CDR3 DNA reads TGCAGCGTTCTAGGCGGGGCCGAGACCCAGTACTTC. The variable domain in full, completed from reference TRBV29-1 and TRBJ2-5, reads SAVISQKPSRDICQRGTSLTIQCQVDSQVTMMFWYRQQPGQSLTLIATANQGSEATYESGFVIDKFPISRPNLTFSTLTVSNMSPEDSSIYLCSVLGGAETQYFGPGTRLLVL.

The chain uses TRBV29-1 and TRBJ1-2; a weak D match, TRBD1 (6 bases). V lost 0 bases, J lost 8 bases, and 16 bases lay in between. CDR1 SQVTM and CDR2 ANQGSEA come from the germline V gene. This CDR3 contains 14 residues. CDR3 sequence: CSVEDQARGTGYTF. CDR3 nucleotide sequence: TGCAGCGTTGAAGATCAGGCCAGGGGAACGGGCTACACCTTC.

This clone has just one count. The rearrangement joins TRBV5-6 to TRBJ1-3; 8 bases line up with TRBD1. V trimming: 4 bases; J trimming: 4 bases; junction bases outside the gene matches: 4. The CDR3 runs to 14 residues. CDR1 and CDR2 from the germline V gene are SGHDT and YYEEEE. The CDR3 sequence: CASSPRTGGNTIYF. CDR3 nucleotides: TGTGCCAGCAGCCCTCGGACAGGGGGAAACACCATATATTTT.

V gene TRBV7-9 combines with J gene TRBJ1-1; D not certain. Germline values: CDR1 SEHNR, CDR2 FQNEAQ (reference sequence). CDR3 length: 17 amino acids. The V end was cut by 1 base, the J end by 0 bases, with 15 bases between. CDR3: CASSLVADFHMNTEAFF. The CDR3 DNA sequence: TGTGCCAGCAGCTTAGTAGCAGATTTCCATATGAACACTGAAGCTTTCTTT.

The CDR3 here is CASSSGLTPYNEQFF. In DNA, the CDR3 is TGTGCCAGCAGCTCGGGACTAACCCCGTACAATGAGCAGTTCTTC. The chain recombines TRBV5-6 with TRBJ2-1; TRBD2 matches 7 bases. The junction had 7 bases not matched to a gene; V was cut back by 3 bases and J by 4 bases. Germline CDR1 and CDR2: SGHDT and YYEEEE. CDR3 length: 15 residues.

The chain carries TRBV7-8 and TRBJ1-5, with D perhaps TRBD1 (6 bases). Germline CDR1 and CDR2: SGHVS and FQNEAQ. V lost 5 bases, J lost 0 bases, and 11 bases lay in between. CDR3 length: 15 residues. The CDR3, as DNA: TGTGCCAGCAGCCTACGGACAGATAGCAATCAGCCCCAGCATTTT. Its translation: CASSLRTDSNQPQHF.

The chain recombines TRBV21-1 with TRBJ1-4; the DNA was not compared with TRBD1, the D call given in the table. TRBV21-1 is deemed a pseudogene. The CDR3 consists of 16 residues. CDR3 nucleotide sequence: TGTGCCAGCAGCAGCCGGACAGGGGCCAGTAATGAAAAACTGTTTTTT. This codes for CASSSRTGASNEKLFF.

The chain recombines TRBV4-1 with TRBJ2-5; TRBD2 is a possible D gene (5 bases). The CDR3 is made up of 14 amino acids. Trimming stripped 5 bases from V and 5 bases from J, with 15 bases between. The germline CDR1 and CDR2 sequences are MGHRA and YSYEKL. CDR3 DNA sequence: TGCGCCAGCAGCTTATCGACTGGGGAGGAGACCCAGTACTTC. It codes for CASSLSTGEETQYF.